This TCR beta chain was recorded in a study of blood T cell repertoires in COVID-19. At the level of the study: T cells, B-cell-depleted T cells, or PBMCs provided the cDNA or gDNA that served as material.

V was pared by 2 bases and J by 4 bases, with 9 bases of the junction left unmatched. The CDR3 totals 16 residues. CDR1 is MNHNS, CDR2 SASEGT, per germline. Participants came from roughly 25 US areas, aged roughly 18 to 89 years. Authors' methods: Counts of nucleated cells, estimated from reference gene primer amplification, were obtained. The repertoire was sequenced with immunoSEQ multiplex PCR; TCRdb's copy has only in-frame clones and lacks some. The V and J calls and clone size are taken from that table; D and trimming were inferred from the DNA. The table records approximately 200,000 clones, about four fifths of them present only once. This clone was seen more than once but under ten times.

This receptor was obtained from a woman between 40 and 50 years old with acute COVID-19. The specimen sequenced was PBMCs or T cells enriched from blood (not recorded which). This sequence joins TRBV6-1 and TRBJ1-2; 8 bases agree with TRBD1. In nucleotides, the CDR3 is TGTGCCAGCAGTGAAAGTCGGGGACAGGACCGCTATGGCTACACCTTC. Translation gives CASSESRGQDRYGYTF.